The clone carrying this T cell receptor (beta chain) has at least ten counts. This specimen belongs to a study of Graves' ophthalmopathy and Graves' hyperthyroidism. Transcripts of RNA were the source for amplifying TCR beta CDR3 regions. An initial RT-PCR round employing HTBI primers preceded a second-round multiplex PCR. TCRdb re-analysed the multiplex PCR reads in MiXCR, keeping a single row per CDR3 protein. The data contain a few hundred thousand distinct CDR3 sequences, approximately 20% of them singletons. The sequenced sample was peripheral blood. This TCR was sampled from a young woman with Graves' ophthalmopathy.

The CDR3 bases are TGTGCCAGCAGCCTTTCCCGGGACACCGGGGAGCTGTTTTTT. As protein: CASSLSRDTGELFF. The chain is built from TRBV7-3 and TRBJ2-2; D ambiguous. Trimming took off 5 bases at V and 3 bases at J, with 10 bases between the two ends. CDR3 length: 14 amino acids. Looked up from germline, CDR1 is SGHTA and CDR2 is FQGTGA.